This record covers a single TCR beta chain. The antigen is not known. The data stem from a study of cytomegalovirus exposure and HLA in healthy donors. Findings and limits, study-wide: A later analysis linked around 15,000 TCR beta sequences to HLA alleles at 0.05 false discovery rate.

Use of 60 Vbeta and 13 Jbeta primers characterized the PCR. Sequencing used immunoSEQ multiplex PCR; TCRdb keeps in-frame clones, though not all of them. The table lists roughly 100,000 clones, nearly 15% of them singletons, with about 0.8% in the top ten. The specimen sequenced was PBMCs. This sequence originates from a female donor in good health and CMV-seronegative.

The CDR3 is CASRFRGQGTQTFF. The DNA for the CDR3 is TGTGCCAGCAGATTCCGTGGACAGGGGACCCAAACTTTCTTT. The rearrangement uses TRBV27 and TRBJ1-1; 9 nucleotides align to TRBD1. CDR1 is MNHEY, CDR2 SMNVEV, per germline (reference sequence). The CDR3 extends over 14 amino acids. After removal of 6 bases from V and 12 bases from J, the junction contained 14 bases not matched to a gene.